The sequence of this TCR beta chain was determined in a study of T cells in Graves' hyperthyroidism and ophthalmopathy. A lack of ophthalmopathy progression within 18 months defined stable Graves' hyperthyroidism. Among the patients, aged 18 to 65, hyperthyroidism was newly diagnosed and had lasted under 2 months. Exclusion followed for patients with uncontrolled infection, other autoimmune disease, pregnancy or lactation. 10 ml fresh peripheral blood yielded the PBMCs. Germline V gene sequence: CDR1 LNHNV, CDR2 YYDKDF (reference sequence). The CDR3 contains 14 residues. Amplification targeted TCR beta CDR3 regions from RNA transcripts. The TCR CDR3 was amplified in a first-round RT-PCR using the HTBI primer set. Using its own MiXCR run on the multiplex PCR reads, TCRdb lists one record per CDR3 protein. Here the sample spans about 840,000 distinct CDR3 sequences, roughly 40% being singletons. This clonotype was detected only once. One end of the junction does not line up with germline, which may come from a read error.

Sequences were obtained from blood. This TCR was sampled from a man between 18 and 35 years old with Graves' hyperthyroidism. V is TRBV15 and J is TRBJ1-6; D is perhaps TRBD1 (6 bases). CDR3 coding DNA: TGTGCCGCCAGCAGCCGGACAGCCGATTCACCCCTCCACTTT. Protein sequence: CAASSRTADSPLHF.